This T cell receptor (beta chain) derives from a study of cytomegalovirus exposure and HLA in healthy donors. PCR amplification relied on 60 Vbeta primers (plus 13 Jbeta primers). The assay was immunoSEQ multiplex PCR, and TCRdb's table has in-frame clones only and misses some. Here the sample spans 75,000 to 90,000 clones, 70% to 80% being singletons. This CDR3 has 18 amino acids. Trimming at V came to 1 base and at J to 6 bases, leaving 17 bases not matched to a gene. Germline CDR1 SGHAT, CDR2 FQNNGV. This receptor was identified in a man aged 25-40 years in good health and CMV-seropositive. The J gene is TRBJ1-1, the V gene TRBV11-2, with 7 bases lining up with TRBD1. Sequenced material: PBMCs. The CDR3 here is CASSLGWQGVFSASEAFF. In DNA form, the CDR3 reads TGTGCCAGCAGCTTAGGGTGGCAGGGGGTATTCTCAGCTTCTGAAGCTTTCTTT.